This TCR beta chain appears in the sequencing data of a study of low-dose radiotherapy and immunotherapy resistance in tumors. Turning to the study itself: Participants in Cohort 1 were administered 0.5 Gy per fraction at 2-week intervals, to a cumulative dose of 6.5 Gy. Patients were treated with intravenous nivolumab at 240 mg every two weeks and were also dosed with ipilimumab at 1 mg/kg every six weeks. Participants were given intravenous cyclophosphamide 200 mg/m2 every two weeks, one day before radiation and immunotherapy.

Both TCRalpha and TCRbeta chains were reverse transcribed with V-gene-specific primers. Over approximately 19 PCR cycles, TCRs were amplified from a constant-region primer and V-primer adapter. Each CDR3 protein gets one entry after TCRdb re-called the reads with MiXCR. The data contain approximately 15,000 distinct CDR3 sequences, about three fifths of them singletons. Eligible patients bore advanced solid tumors devoid of tumor-infiltrating lymphocytes. From germline, CDR1 is MNHEY and CDR2 SVGEGT. Trimming pared 6 bases from V and 7 bases from J, leaving 16 bases between. The CDR3 covers 15 residues.

This sequence was found in a human donor with advanced metastatic prostate, ovarian, gallbladder or colorectal cancer (not recorded which). This table probably holds off-target reads from a library built for another chain. This chain links TRBV6-2 or TRBV6-3 with TRBJ1-6; D may be TRBD1 (6 bases). The CDR3 coding sequence is TGTGCCAGCAGGAAGGACAGCGGATACAATTCACCCCTCCACTTT. This translates into CASRKDSGYNSPLHF.